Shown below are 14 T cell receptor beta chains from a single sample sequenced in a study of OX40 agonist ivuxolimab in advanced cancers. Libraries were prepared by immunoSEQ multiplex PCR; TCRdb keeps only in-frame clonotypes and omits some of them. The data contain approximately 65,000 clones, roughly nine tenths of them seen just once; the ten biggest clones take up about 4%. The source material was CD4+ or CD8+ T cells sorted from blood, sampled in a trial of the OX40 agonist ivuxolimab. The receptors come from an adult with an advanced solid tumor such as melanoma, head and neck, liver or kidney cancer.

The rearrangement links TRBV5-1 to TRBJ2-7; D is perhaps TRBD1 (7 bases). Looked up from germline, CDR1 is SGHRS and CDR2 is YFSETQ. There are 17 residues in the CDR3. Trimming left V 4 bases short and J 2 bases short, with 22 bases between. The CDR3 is CASSGPRRAGGTYEQYF. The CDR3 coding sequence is TGCGCCAGCAGCGGACCTCGTCGGGCAGGGGGGACCTACGAGCAGTACTTC.

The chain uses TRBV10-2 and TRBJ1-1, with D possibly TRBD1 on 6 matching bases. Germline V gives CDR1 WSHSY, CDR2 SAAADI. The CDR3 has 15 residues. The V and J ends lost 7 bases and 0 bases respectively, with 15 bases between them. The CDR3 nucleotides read TGCGCCAGCAAGGGGGGGGGCATCATGAACACTGAAGCTTTCTTT. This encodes CASKGGGIMNTEAFF.

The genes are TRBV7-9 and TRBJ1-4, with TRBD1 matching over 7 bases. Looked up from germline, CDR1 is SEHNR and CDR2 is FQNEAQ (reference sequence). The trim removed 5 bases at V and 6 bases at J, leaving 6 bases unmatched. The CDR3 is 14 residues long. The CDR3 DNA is TGTGCCAGCAGCCGCCGGGACAGTGATGAAAAACTGTTTTTT. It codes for CASSRRDSDEKLFF.

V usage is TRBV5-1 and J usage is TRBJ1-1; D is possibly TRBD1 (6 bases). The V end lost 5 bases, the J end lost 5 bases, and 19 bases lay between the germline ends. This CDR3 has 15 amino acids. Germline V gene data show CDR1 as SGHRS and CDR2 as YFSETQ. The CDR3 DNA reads TGCGCCAGCAGTCCAATCTCAGGGGAGGGGACTGAAGCTTTCTTT. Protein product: CASSPISGEGTEAFF.

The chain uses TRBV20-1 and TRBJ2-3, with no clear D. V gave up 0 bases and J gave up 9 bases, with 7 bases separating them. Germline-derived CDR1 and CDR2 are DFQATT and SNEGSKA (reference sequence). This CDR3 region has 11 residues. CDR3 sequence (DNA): TGCAGTGCTAGAGAAGCAATCACGCAGTATTTT. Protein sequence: CSAREAITQYF.

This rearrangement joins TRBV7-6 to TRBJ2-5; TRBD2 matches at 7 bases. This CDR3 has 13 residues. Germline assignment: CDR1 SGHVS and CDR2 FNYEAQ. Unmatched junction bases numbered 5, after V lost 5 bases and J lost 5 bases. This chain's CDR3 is CASSKTSRETQYF. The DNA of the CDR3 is TGTGCCAGCAGCAAGACTAGCAGGGAGACCCAGTACTTC.

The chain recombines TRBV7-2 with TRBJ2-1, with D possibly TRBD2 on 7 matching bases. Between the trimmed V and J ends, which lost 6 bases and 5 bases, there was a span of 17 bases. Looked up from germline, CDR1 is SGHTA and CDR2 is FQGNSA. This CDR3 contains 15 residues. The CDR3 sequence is CASRQGGVGHNEQFF. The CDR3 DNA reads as TGTGCCAGCAGACAAGGGGGGGTTGGCCACAATGAGCAGTTCTTC.

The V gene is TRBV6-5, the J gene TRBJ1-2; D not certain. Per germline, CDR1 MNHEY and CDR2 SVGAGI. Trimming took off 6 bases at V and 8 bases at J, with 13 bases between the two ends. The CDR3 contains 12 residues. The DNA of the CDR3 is TGTGCCAGCAGCCCAACGATGGGGGGCTACACCTTC. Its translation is CASSPTMGGYTF.

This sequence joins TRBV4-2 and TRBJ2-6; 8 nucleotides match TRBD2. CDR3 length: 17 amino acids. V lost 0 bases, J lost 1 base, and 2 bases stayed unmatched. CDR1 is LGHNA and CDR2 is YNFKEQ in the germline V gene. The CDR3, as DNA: TGTGCCAGCAGCCAAGATCCGGGGGGGTCTGGGGCCAACGTCCTGACTTTC. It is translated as CASSQDPGGSGANVLTF.

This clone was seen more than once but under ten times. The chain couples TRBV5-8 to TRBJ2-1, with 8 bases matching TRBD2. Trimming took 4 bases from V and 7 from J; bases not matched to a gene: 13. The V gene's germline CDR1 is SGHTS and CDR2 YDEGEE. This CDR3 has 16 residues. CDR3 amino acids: CASSRITGGRWNEQFF. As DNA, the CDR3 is TGTGCCAGCAGCCGGATTACGGGCGGGAGGTGGAATGAGCAGTTCTTC. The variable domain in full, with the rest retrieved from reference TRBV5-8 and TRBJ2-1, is EAGVTQSPTHLIKTRGQQATLRCSPISGHTSVYWYQQALGLGLQFLLWYDEGEERNRGNFPPRFSGRQFPNYSSELNVNALELEDSALYLCASSRITGGRWNEQFFGPGTRLTVL.

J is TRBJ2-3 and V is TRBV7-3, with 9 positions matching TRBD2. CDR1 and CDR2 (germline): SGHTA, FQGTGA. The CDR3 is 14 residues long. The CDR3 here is CAAAQREVTDTQYF. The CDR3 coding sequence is TGTGCAGCTGCCCAGCGGGAGGTCACAGATACGCAGTATTTT.

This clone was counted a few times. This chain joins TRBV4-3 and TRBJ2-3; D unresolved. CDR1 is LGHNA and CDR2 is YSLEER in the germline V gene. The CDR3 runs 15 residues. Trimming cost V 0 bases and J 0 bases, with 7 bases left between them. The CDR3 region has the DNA TGCGCCAGCAGCCAAGAGGCGATAAGCACAGATACGCAGTATTTT. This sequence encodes CASSQEAISTDTQYF.

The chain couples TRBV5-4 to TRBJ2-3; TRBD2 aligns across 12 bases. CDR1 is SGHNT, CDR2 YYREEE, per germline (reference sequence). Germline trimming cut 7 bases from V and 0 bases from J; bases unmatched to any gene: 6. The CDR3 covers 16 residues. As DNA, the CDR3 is TGTGCCAGCCGGTTAGGACTAGCGGGGAGCACAGATACGCAGTATTTT. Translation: CASRLGLAGSTDTQYF. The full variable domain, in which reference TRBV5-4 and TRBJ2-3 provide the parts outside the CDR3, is ETGVTQSPTHLIKTRGQQVTLRCSSQSGHNTVSWYQQALGQGPQFIFQYYREEENGRGNFPPRFSGLQFPNYSSELNVNALELDDSALYLCASRLGLAGSTDTQYFGPGTRLTVL.

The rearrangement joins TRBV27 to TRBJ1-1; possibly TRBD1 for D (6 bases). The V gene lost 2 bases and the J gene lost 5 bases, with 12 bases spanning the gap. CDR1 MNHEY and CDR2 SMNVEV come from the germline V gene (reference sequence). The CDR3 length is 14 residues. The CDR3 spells CASSLKGGRTEAFF. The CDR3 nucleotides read TGTGCCAGCAGTTTAAAGGGGGGTCGGACTGAAGCTTTCTTT.